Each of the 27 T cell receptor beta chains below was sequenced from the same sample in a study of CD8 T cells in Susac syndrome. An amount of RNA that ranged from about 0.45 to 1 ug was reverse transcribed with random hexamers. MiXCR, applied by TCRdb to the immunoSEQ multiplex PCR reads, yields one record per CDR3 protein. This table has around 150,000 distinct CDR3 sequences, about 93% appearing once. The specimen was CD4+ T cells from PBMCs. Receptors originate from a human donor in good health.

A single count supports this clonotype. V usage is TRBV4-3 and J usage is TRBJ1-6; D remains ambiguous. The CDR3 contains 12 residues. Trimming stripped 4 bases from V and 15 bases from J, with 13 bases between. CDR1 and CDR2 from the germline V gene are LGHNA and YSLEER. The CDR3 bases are TGCGCCAGCAGCCGAACGCGATCGAGCCTCCACTTT. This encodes CASSRTRSSLHF.

CDR3 protein: CASSRETVGYGYTF. CDR3 bases: TGCGCCAGCAGCCGGGAGACAGTTGGCTATGGCTACACCTTC. The chain has TRBV4-1 and TRBJ1-2, with D maybe TRBD1 (5 bases). This CDR3 region has 14 residues. Trimming took 4 bases from V and 4 from J, leaving 13 bases between them. Germline-derived CDR1 and CDR2 are MGHRA and YSYEKL.

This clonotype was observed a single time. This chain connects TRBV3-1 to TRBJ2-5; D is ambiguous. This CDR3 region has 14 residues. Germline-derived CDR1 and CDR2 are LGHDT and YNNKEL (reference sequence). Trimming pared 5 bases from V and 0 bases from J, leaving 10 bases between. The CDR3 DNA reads TGTGCCAGCAGCGACACCCTGTACCAAGAGACCCAGTACTTC. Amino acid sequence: CASSDTLYQETQYF.

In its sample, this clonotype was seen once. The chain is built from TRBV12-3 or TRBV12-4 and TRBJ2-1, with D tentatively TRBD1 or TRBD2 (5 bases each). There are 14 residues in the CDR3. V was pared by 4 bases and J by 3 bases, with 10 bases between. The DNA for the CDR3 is TGTGCCAGCAGTTCCGGGACCGACTACAATGAGCAGTTCTTC. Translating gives CASSSGTDYNEQFF.

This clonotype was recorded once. CDR3 sequence: CASSLADRGTGELFF. The CDR3, as DNA: TGTGCCAGCAGCTTAGCGGACAGGGGGACCGGGGAGCTGTTTTTT. The chain has TRBV7-3 and TRBJ2-2, with TRBD1 matching 10 bases. CDR1 is SGHTA, CDR2 FQGTGA, per germline. This CDR3 has 15 amino acids. V lost 2 bases, J lost 5 bases, and 2 bases stayed unmatched.

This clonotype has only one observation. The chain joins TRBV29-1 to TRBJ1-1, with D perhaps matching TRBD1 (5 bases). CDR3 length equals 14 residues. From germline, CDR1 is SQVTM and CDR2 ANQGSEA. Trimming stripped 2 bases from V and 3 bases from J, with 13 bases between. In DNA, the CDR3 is TGCAGCGTTGAACGAAACTTCAGGGACACTGAAGCTTTCTTT. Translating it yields CSVERNFRDTEAFF.

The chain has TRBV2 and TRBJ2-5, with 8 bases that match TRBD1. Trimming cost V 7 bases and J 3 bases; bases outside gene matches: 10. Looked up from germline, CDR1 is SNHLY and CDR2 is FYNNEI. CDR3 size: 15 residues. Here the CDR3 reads CASIADRGEKETQYF. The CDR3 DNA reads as TGTGCCAGCATAGCCGACAGGGGCGAAAAAGAGACCCAGTACTTC.

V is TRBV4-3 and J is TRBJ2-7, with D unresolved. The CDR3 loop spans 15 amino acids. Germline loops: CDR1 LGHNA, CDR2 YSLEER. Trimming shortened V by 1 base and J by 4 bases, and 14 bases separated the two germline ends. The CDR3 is CASSQVLAAVYEQYF. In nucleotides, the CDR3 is TGCGCCAGCAGCCAAGTTTTGGCAGCAGTTTACGAGCAGTACTTC.

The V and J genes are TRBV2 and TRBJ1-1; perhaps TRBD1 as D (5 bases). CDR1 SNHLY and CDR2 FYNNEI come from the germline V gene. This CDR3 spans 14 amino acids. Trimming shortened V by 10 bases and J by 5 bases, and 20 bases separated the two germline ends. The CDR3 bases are TGTGCCACCACAAATGACGGCCGGGGGACTGAAGCTTTCTTT. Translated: CATTNDGRGTEAFF.

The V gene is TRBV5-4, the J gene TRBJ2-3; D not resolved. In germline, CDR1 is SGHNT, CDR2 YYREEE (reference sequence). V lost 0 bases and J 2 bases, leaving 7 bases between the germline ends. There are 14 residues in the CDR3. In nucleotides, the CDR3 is TGTGCCAGCAGCTTGGCCAGGCACACAGATACGCAGTATTTT. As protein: CASSLARHTDTQYF.

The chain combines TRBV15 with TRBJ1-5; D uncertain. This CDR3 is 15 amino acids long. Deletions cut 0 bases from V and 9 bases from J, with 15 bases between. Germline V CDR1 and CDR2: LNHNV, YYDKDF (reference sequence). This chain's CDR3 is CATSRDAQAIAPQHF. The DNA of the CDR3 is TGTGCCACCAGCAGAGATGCCCAGGCCATTGCGCCCCAGCATTTT. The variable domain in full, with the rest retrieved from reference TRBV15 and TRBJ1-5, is DAMVIQNPRYQVTQFGKPVTLSCSQTLNHNVMYWYQQKSSQAPKLLFHYYDKDFNNEADTPDNFQSRRPNTSFCFLDIRSPGLGDTAMYLCATSRDAQAIAPQHFGDGTRLSIL.

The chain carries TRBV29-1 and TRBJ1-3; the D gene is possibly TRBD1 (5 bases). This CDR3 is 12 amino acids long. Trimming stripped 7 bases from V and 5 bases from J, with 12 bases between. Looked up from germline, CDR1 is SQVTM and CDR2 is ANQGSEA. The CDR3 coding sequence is TGCAGCGCCGGCGGGGCCCGAAACACCATATATTTT. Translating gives CSAGGARNTIYF.

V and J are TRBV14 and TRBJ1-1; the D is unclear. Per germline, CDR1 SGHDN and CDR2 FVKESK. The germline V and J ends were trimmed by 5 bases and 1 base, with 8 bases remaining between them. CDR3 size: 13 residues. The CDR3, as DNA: TGTGCCAGCAGCTCCGGGAGGAACACTGAAGCTTTCTTT. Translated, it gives CASSSGRNTEAFF. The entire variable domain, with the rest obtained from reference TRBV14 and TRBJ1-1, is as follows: EAGVTQFPSHSVIEKGQTVTLRCDPISGHDNLYWYRRVMGKEIKFLLHFVKESKQDESGMPNNRFLAERTGGTYSTLKVQPAELEDSGVYFCASSSGRNTEAFFGQGTRLTVV.

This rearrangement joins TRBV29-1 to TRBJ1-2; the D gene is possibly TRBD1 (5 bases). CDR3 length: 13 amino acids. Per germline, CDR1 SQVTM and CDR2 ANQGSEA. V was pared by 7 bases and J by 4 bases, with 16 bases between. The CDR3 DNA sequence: TGCAGCGCCGGGACGTTCGGCGGCTATGGCTACACCTTC. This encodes CSAGTFGGYGYTF.

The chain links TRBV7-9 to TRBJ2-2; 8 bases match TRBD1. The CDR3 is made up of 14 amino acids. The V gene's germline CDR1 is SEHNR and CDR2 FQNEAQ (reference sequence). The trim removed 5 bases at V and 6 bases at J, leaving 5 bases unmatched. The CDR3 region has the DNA TGTGCCAGCAGCCCGGACAGGGATGCCGGGGAGCTGTTTTTT. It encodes CASSPDRDAGELFF.

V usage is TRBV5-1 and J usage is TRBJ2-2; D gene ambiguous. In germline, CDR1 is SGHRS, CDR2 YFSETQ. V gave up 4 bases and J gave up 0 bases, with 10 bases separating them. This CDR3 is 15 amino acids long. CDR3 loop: CASSPTGPNTGELFF. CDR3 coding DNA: TGCGCCAGCAGCCCGACGGGCCCGAACACCGGGGAGCTGTTTTTT.

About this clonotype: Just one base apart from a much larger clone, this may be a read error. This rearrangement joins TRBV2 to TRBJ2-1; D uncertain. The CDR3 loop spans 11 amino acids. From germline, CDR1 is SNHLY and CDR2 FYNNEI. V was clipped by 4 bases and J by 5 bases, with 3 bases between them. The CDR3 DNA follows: TGTGCCAGCAGTGGAAACAATGAGCAGTTCTTC. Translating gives CASSGNNEQFF.

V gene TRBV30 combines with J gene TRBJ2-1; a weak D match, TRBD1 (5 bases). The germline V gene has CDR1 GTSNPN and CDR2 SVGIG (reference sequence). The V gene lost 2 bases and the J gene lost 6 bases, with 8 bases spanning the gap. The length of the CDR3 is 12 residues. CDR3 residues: CAWSRTFNEQFF. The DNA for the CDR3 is TGTGCCTGGAGTAGGACATTCAATGAGCAGTTCTTC.

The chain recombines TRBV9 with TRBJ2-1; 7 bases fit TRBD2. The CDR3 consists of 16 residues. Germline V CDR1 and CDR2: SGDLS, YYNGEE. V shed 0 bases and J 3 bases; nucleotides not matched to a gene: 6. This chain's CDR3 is CASSVGEGNRYNEQFF. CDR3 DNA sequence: TGTGCCAGCAGCGTAGGGGAGGGAAATCGCTACAATGAGCAGTTCTTC.

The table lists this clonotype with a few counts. The CDR3 is CASSFQGNQPQHF. In nucleotides, the CDR3 is TGTGCCAGCAGCTTTCAGGGCAATCAGCCCCAGCATTTT. This chain uses TRBV7-8 with TRBJ1-5; D unresolved. The CDR3 length is 13 residues. CDR1 is SGHVS and CDR2 is FQNEAQ in the germline V gene. V was shortened by 3 bases and J by 2 bases, with 5 bases between the two germline ends.

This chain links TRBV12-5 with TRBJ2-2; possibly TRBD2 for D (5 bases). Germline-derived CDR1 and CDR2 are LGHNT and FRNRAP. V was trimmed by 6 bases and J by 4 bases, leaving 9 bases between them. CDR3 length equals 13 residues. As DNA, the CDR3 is TGTGCTAGTGGAAATAGCGTCACCGGGGAGCTGTTTTTT. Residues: CASGNSVTGELFF.

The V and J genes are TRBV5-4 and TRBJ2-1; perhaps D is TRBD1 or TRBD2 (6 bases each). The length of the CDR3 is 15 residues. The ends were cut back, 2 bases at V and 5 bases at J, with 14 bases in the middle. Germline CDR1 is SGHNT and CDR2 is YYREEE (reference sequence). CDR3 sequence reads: CASSLTGAVNNEQFF. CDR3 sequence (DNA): TGTGCCAGCAGCTTAACGGGGGCCGTAAACAATGAGCAGTTCTTC.

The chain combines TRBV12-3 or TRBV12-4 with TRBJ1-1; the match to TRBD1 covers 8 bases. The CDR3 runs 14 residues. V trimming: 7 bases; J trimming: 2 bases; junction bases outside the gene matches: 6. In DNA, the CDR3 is TGTGCCAGCACCCTGGGACAGGTCAACACTGAAGCTTTCTTT. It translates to CASTLGQVNTEAFF.

For the CDR3, the DNA is TGCAGCGCCCTAGGGACAGGTGTCGACTCACCCCTCCACTTT. This gives the protein CSALGTGVDSPLHF. This rearrangement joins TRBV29-1 to TRBJ1-6; 8 positions agree with TRBD1. The junction had 12 bases not matched to a gene; V was cut back by 7 bases and J by 10 bases. The CDR3 totals 14 residues. Germline lookup yields CDR1 SQVTM and CDR2 ANQGSEA.

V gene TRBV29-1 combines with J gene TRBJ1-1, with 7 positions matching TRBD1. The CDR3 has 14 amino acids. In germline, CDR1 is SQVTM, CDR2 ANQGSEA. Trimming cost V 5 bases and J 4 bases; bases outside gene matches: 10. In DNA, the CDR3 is TGCAGCGTTACCCGGGACAGAGGACTCACTGAAGCTTTCTTT. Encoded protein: CSVTRDRGLTEAFF.

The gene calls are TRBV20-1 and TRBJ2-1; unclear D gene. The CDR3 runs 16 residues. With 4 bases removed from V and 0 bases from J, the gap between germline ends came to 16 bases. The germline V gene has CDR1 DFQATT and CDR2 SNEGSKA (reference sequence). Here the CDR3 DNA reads TGCAGTGCTATCCCCTCGTCCGGAAGCTCCTACAATGAGCAGTTCTTC. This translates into CSAIPSSGSSYNEQFF.

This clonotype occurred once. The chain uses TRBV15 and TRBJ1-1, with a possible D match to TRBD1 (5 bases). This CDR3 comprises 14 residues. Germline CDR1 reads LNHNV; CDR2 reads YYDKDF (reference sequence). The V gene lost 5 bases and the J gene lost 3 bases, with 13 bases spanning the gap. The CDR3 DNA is TGTGCCACCAGCTGGCGGCCGGGGGACACTGAAGCTTTCTTT. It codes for CATSWRPGDTEAFF.